Listed below are T cell receptor beta chains from one sample, sequenced in a study of blood T cells in healthy people across ages. TCRdb redid the calling of the 5' RACE reads with MiXCR, one entry per CDR3 protein. The table lists roughly 930,000 distinct CDR3 sequences, 45% to 50% of them singletons, with about an eighth in the top ten. Sequencing was performed on blood. The source of these receptors is a man aged 30-40 years in good health. Both conserved end residues are part of each CDR3. D genes are given only for firm matches. Expanded clones get a size class; other rows say once, few or many, or leave the size out.

>TRBJ1-2|TRBV28|NA|NA
CASSGSPHGYTF
TGTGCCAGCAGTGGAAGTCCTCATGGCTACACCTTC
>TRBJ2-7|TRBV4-1|NA|TRBD2
CASSQVMGAGGQYNEQYF
TGCGCCAGCAGCCAAGTCATGGGAGCGGGGGGGCAGTACAATGAGCAGTACTTC
>TRBJ1-2|TRBV6-6|NA|NA
CASSYSLGTNYGYTF
TGTGCCAGCAGTTACTCGCTTGGGACCAACTATGGCTACACCTTC
>TRBJ2-5|TRBV29-1|NA|TRBD1
CSVNPRDRGQETQYF
TGCAGCGTTAACCCGAGGGACAGGGGTCAAGAGACCCAGTACTTC
>TRBJ2-7|TRBV6-6|NA|NA
CASRRQDYLSYEQYF
TGTGCCAGCAGGAGACAGGACTACCTCTCCTACGAGCAGTACTTC
>TRBJ1-4|TRBV29-1|NA|TRBD1
CSVTGVSTNEKLFF
TGCAGCGTGACAGGGGTCTCAACTAATGAAAAACTGTTTTTT
>TRBJ2-5|TRBV27|NA|NA
CASSFLGGEAETQYF
TGTGCCAGCAGTTTTTTAGGTGGGGAGGCAGAGACCCAGTACTTC
>TRBJ2-7|TRBV3-1|NA|NA
CASSQHAGWNYEQYF
TGTGCCAGCAGCCAACATGCGGGGTGGAACTACGAGCAGTACTTC
>TRBJ2-7|TRBV7-2|few|TRBD1
CASGNRGSYEQYF
TGTGCCAGCGGAAACAGGGGCTCCTACGAGCAGTACTTC
>TRBJ2-1|TRBV14|few|NA
CASSLLGLYNEQFF
TGTGCCAGCAGCCTGTTGGGACTTTACAATGAGCAGTTCTTC
>TRBJ1-5|TRBV6-5|few|TRBD1
CASSPRDSRNQPQHF
TGTGCCAGCAGCCCTCGGGACAGCCGGAATCAGCCCCAGCATTTT
>TRBJ2-3|TRBV4-1|NA|NA
CASSQEGWDFPARTDTQYF
TGCGCCAGCAGCCAAGAAGGATGGGACTTCCCCGCCCGCACAGATACGCAGTATTTT
>TRBJ1-1|TRBV6-6|NA|NA
CASSYLEGTEAFF
TGTGCCAGCAGTTACCTGGAGGGGACTGAAGCTTTCTTT
>TRBJ2-7|TRBV4-2|NA|NA
CASSRLMEVAAHEQYF
TGTGCCAGCAGCCGCCTCATGGAGGTAGCGGCCCACGAGCAGTACTTC
>TRBJ2-7|TRBV13|NA|NA
CASSPPFTSSYEQYF
TGTGCCAGCAGCCCCCCGTTCACTAGCTCCTACGAGCAGTACTTC
>TRBJ2-5|TRBV3-1|many|TRBD2
CASSPGLIVGAQYF
TGTGCCAGCAGCCCGGGACTAATTGTCGGGGCCCAGTACTTC
>TRBJ2-1|TRBV20-1|few|TRBD2
CSARKVSGVADEQFF
TGCAGTGCTAGAAAGGTTAGCGGGGTCGCCGATGAGCAGTTCTTC
>TRBJ2-7|TRBV15|NA|NA
CATSRDYLGPYEQYF
TGTGCCACCAGCAGAGATTACTTAGGCCCCTACGAGCAGTACTTC
>TRBJ2-3|TRBV10-3|NA|NA
CAISDLIAADSTDTQYF
TGTGCCATCAGTGACCTCATCGCGGCCGACAGTACAGATACGCAGTATTTT
>TRBJ2-7|TRBV6-2/TRBV6-3|NA|TRBD2
CASSRNSGGPGSGEQYF
TGTGCCAGCAGCCGTAACTCGGGGGGACCTGGGTCGGGCGAGCAGTACTTC
>TRBJ2-3|TRBV12-5|NA|TRBD2
CASGLMTSGGPGYTDTQYF
TGTGCTAGTGGTTTGATGACTAGCGGGGGCCCCGGATACACAGATACGCAGTATTTT
>TRBJ1-2|TRBV6-6|many|NA
CASSETGNYGYTF
TGTGCCAGCAGTGAGACGGGAAACTATGGCTACACCTTC
>TRBJ2-1|TRBV20-1|NA|TRBD2
CSARDAQRGGYYNEQFF
TGCAGTGCTAGAGATGCCCAGCGGGGGGGCTACTACAATGAGCAGTTCTTC
>TRBJ2-3|TRBV6-2/TRBV6-3|NA|NA
CATSMGLANTQYF
TGTGCCACCTCCATGGGACTGGCTAATACGCAGTATTTT
>TRBJ2-3|TRBV11-3|NA|NA
CASSSLRVGATDTQYF
TGTGCCAGCAGCTCACTCAGGGTTGGTGCCACAGATACGCAGTATTTT
>TRBJ2-7|TRBV28|NA|NA
CASRTERPFSYEQYF
TGTGCCAGCAGGACCGAACGCCCCTTTTCCTACGAGCAGTACTTC
>TRBJ2-4|TRBV28|few|NA
CASTGVPKNIQYF
TGTGCCAGCACCGGGGTGCCCAAAAACATTCAGTACTTC
>TRBJ1-5|TRBV6-1|once|TRBD1
CASTSGTASSQPQHF
TGTGCCAGCACCTCCGGGACAGCGAGCAGCCAGCCCCAGCATTTT
>TRBJ2-7|TRBV28|NA|NA
CASIPVTPYEQYF
TGTGCCAGCATTCCGGTTACCCCCTACGAGCAGTACTTC
>TRBJ2-7|TRBV7-2|NA|NA
CASSEKGEYEQYF
TGTGCCAGCAGCGAAAAAGGCGAGTACGAGCAGTACTTC